This entry describes one T cell receptor beta chain. These data come from a study of blood T cell repertoires in COVID-19. Germline V gene sequence: CDR1 SGHNT, CDR2 YYREEE (reference sequence). V lost 5 bases and J 0 bases, leaving 13 bases between the germline ends. The CDR3 has 15 residues. Measured with immunoSEQ multiplex PCR; TCRdb has only the in-frame clones, and not every one. The sample holds over 110,000 clones, 84% seen once. The sequence derives from a man in his forties with acute COVID-19. This chain uses TRBV5-4 with TRBJ2-3; tentative D call: TRBD2 (6 bases). Sequenced input: PBMCs or T cells enriched from blood (not recorded which). CDR3 sequence reads: CASRSGTPSTDTQYF. In DNA form, the CDR3 reads TGTGCCAGCAGATCCGGGACTCCTAGCACAGATACGCAGTATTTT.